This T cell receptor beta chain was identified in a study of beta chain features in type 1 diabetes. Overall study: Healthy donors and patients showed comparable age, gender and cell yields.

Comment on this clone: Its antigen is not known.

Expressed TCRB transcripts got sequenced, as all isolated RNA was reverse transcribed. Sequencing was performed with immunoSEQ multiplex PCR; in TCRdb, only in-frame clones are kept and a portion is missing. The profile covers 85,000 to 110,000 clones, with roughly 28% appearing a single time and less than 0.65% taken by the ten largest. Regarding the study as a whole: When VDJ junctions were examined, type 1 diabetes patients showed fewer insertions and more deletions. In these data, an HLA type influence on TCRB rearrangement remained unresolved. The naive, central memory and Treg TCRB repertoires looked more alike in patients than they did in healthy donors. Type 1 diabetes patients had TCRB CDR3s that were shorter (moderately but significantly so) in all four CD4+ subsets.

The sample taken for sequencing was central memory CD4+ T cells from blood. This clonotype was obtained from a woman between 18 and 29 years old with type 1 diabetes.

The CDR3 protein is CASTIAGAGGELFF. DNA for the CDR3: TGTGCCAGCACCATAGCGGGAGCTGGCGGGGAGCTGTTTTTT. The chain employs TRBV7-6 and TRBJ2-2; 9 bases line up with TRBD2. Trimming at V came to 7 bases and at J to 7 bases, leaving 7 bases not matched to a gene. This CDR3 region has 14 residues. The germline V gene has CDR1 SGHVS and CDR2 FNYEAQ.